The 29 T cell receptor beta chains presented below share a single source sample, sequenced in a study of T-cell reconstitution after alpha-beta-depleted transplantation in children. Preparing the TCRbeta library involved the use of unique molecular identifiers. In TCRdb, the PCR reads were re-called with MiXCR into one record per CDR3 protein. The sample records about 240,000 distinct CDR3 sequences, roughly 25% being singletons. This specimen was PBMCs, taken before TCRalphabeta/CD19-depleted stem cell transplant. These receptors originate from a girl under 10 years old with Fanconi anemia, due to receive a stem cell transplant.

This clonotype was counted only a few times. This chain connects TRBV29-1 to TRBJ2-2, with D possibly matching TRBD1 (6 bases). The V and J ends lost 4 bases and 4 bases respectively, with 10 bases between them. The CDR3 has 13 amino acids. The germline V gene encodes CDR1 SQVTM and CDR2 ANQGSEA. This CDR3 is CSVGGGRTGELFF. In DNA, the CDR3 is TGCAGCGTTGGAGGGGGTCGCACCGGGGAGCTGTTTTTT.

This clonotype turned up a few times. The chain is built from TRBV7-3 and TRBJ2-1; D gene uncertain. CDR3 length: 15 residues. Germline assignment: CDR1 SGHTA and CDR2 FQGTGA. V shed 2 bases and J shed 7 bases, with 15 bases lying between them. The CDR3 coding sequence is TGTGCCAGCAGCTTAGGAGCCCGGGCTCCGAATGAGCAGTTCTTC. Its protein is CASSLGARAPNEQFF.

In this sample, this clonotype turned up many times. The V gene is TRBV21-1, the J gene TRBJ1-3; the D call of TRBD1 is as the table states it, not checked on the DNA. TRBV21-1 is flagged as a pseudogene. The CDR3 runs 18 residues. The DNA for the CDR3 is TGTGCCAGCAGCGCACCCGGGACAGGATCTACCTCTGGAAACACCATATATTTT. Protein sequence: CASSAPGTGSTSGNTIYF.

V gene TRBV20-1 combines with J gene TRBJ1-5; D is ambiguous. Germline loops: CDR1 DFQATT, CDR2 SNEGSKA (reference sequence). CDR3 length equals 13 residues. V shed 3 bases and J shed 1 base, with 7 bases lying between them. The DNA of the CDR3 is TGCAGTGCTAGTGTCGGGAGCAATCAGCCCCAGCATTTT. Translating gives CSASVGSNQPQHF.

This chain uses TRBV5-1 with TRBJ2-7; D could derive from TRBD1 or TRBD2 (5 bases each). Trimming stripped 0 bases from V and 3 bases from J, with 13 bases between. Germline V gene lookup returns CDR1 SGHRS and CDR2 YFSETQ. This CDR3 has 15 residues. The CDR3 DNA reads as TGCGCCAGCAGCTTGGTCCAGGGAGTCATCTACGAGCAGTACTTC. Residues: CASSLVQGVIYEQYF. Combining the CDR3 with reference TRBV5-1 and TRBJ2-7 gives the whole variable domain KAGVTQTPRYLIKTRGQQVTLSCSPISGHRSVSWYQQTPGQGLQFLFEYFSETQRNKGNFPGRFSGRQFSNSRSEMNVSTLELGDSALYLCASSLVQGVIYEQYFGPGTRLTVT.

This clonotype was counted ten times or more. The chain is built from TRBV20-1 and TRBJ2-7; no clear D. Germline CDR1 and CDR2: DFQATT and SNEGSKA (reference sequence). Between the trimmed V and J ends, which lost 3 bases and 3 bases, there was a span of 9 bases. CDR3 length: 12 residues. The CDR3 reads CSASTIGYEQYF. The CDR3 nucleotides are TGCAGTGCTAGCACTATTGGCTACGAGCAGTACTTC.

The chain is built from TRBV5-1 and TRBJ2-1; the match to TRBD1 covers 7 bases. The germline gives CDR1 SGHRS, CDR2 YFSETQ. The CDR3 has 14 amino acids. V shed 4 bases and J 5 bases; nucleotides not matched to a gene: 6. CDR3 protein: CASSGAGGNNEQFF. The CDR3 nucleotides read TGCGCCAGCAGCGGGGCAGGGGGAAACAATGAGCAGTTCTTC.

This clonotype was observed at least ten times. This chain uses TRBV15 with TRBJ2-1, with a possible D match to TRBD1 (6 bases). Germline V gene sequence: CDR1 LNHNV, CDR2 YYDKDF (reference sequence). V shed 0 bases and J shed 6 bases, with 18 bases lying between them. CDR3 size: 17 residues. The CDR3 loop reads CATSREVGAGRTNEQFF. In DNA form, the CDR3 reads TGTGCCACCAGCAGAGAAGTGGGGGCAGGGCGCACCAATGAGCAGTTCTTC.

This clonotype was detected only a few times. The chain recombines TRBV4-2 with TRBJ2-5; TRBD2 might be the D (6 bases). Trimming took 0 bases from V and 2 from J, leaving 13 bases between them. Germline V gene lookup returns CDR1 LGHNA and CDR2 YNFKEQ. The CDR3 contains 16 residues. The CDR3 spells CASSQEGLATQETQYF. In DNA, the CDR3 is TGTGCCAGCAGCCAAGAAGGGCTAGCGACGCAAGAGACCCAGTACTTC.

The sample holds a few counts of this clonotype. This chain uses TRBV2 with TRBJ2-2; D remains ambiguous. Germline lookup yields CDR1 SNHLY and CDR2 FYNNEI. The CDR3 spans 12 residues. The ends were cut back, 7 bases at V and 4 bases at J, with 7 bases in the middle. The CDR3 DNA sequence: TGTGCCAGCATACTATTCACCGGGGAGCTGTTTTTT. Translated: CASILFTGELFF.

This chain links TRBV4-1 with TRBJ2-7; D perhaps matches TRBD2 (6 bases). This CDR3 is built from 15 residues. Germline assignment: CDR1 MGHRA and CDR2 YSYEKL. The ends were cut back, 1 base at V and 3 bases at J, with 13 bases in the middle. The CDR3 protein is CASSQVVGSGYEQYF. For the CDR3, the DNA is TGCGCCAGCAGCCAAGTAGTCGGTAGCGGCTACGAGCAGTACTTC.

This clonotype was counted ten times or more. J is TRBJ2-7 and V is TRBV6-4, with D maybe TRBD1 (5 bases). In germline, CDR1 is MRHNA, CDR2 SNTAGT. V was shortened by 2 bases and J by 3 bases, with 14 bases between the two germline ends. The CDR3 covers 15 residues. The CDR3: CASSDRTTSDYEQYF. As DNA, the CDR3 is TGTGCCAGCAGTGACCGGACAACCTCGGACTACGAGCAGTACTTC.

At least ten counts were recorded for this clonotype. This chain uses TRBV3-1 with TRBJ2-1; D is unclear. Germline V lookup: CDR1 LGHDT, CDR2 YNNKEL (reference sequence). This CDR3 has 15 amino acids. Trimming removed 1 base from V and 2 bases from J, with 9 bases in between. CDR3 coding DNA: TGTGCCAGCAGCCAAGCGGGCGCGCCCTACAATGAGCAGTTCTTC. Its translation is CASSQAGAPYNEQFF.

The chain couples TRBV13 to TRBJ2-3; the D call may be TRBD1 or TRBD2 (6 bases each). V was shortened by 6 bases and J by 0 bases, with 13 bases between the two germline ends. The germline V gene has CDR1 PRHDT and CDR2 FYEKMQ (reference sequence). The CDR3 contains 15 residues. The CDR3: CASRKGGTSTDTQYF. CDR3 DNA sequence: TGTGCCAGCAGGAAAGGGGGGACTAGCACAGATACGCAGTATTTT.

The chain recombines TRBV29-1 with TRBJ2-5; D is tentatively TRBD1 or TRBD2 (5 bases each). This CDR3 contains 14 residues. The V end lost 4 bases, the J end lost 5 bases, and 17 bases lay between the germline ends. From germline, CDR1 is SQVTM and CDR2 ANQGSEA. For the CDR3, the DNA is TGCAGCGTTGGAAGGGCAGGGTCGGGGGAGACCCAGTACTTC. It encodes CSVGRAGSGETQYF.

This clonotype appeared many times. This chain uses TRBV28 with TRBJ2-1, with TRBD2 identical over 9 bases. This CDR3 is built from 14 residues. V shed 3 bases, J shed 8 bases, and the junction held 5 bases outside the gene matches. CDR1 is MDHEN and CDR2 is SYDVKM in the germline V gene. For the CDR3, the DNA is TGTGCCAGCAGTTTTTTAGCGGGAGACCATGAGCAGTTCTTC. Protein: CASSFLAGDHEQFF.

This clonotype was counted at least ten times. This chain links TRBV29-1 with TRBJ2-3, with no clear D. The CDR3 contains 13 residues. V was trimmed by 5 bases and J by 4 bases, leaving 13 bases between them. Germline V gives CDR1 SQVTM, CDR2 ANQGSEA. CDR3 DNA: TGCAGCGTTACGACTGGGGATTCAGATACGCAGTATTTT. Its protein product is CSVTTGDSDTQYF.

Ten or more counts support this clonotype. J is TRBJ2-5 and V is TRBV20-1, with 7 positions matching TRBD2. CDR1 and CDR2 from the germline V gene are DFQATT and SNEGSKA (reference sequence). CDR3 length: 15 amino acids. Unmatched junction bases numbered 10, after V lost 5 bases and J lost 1 base. Here the CDR3 DNA reads TGCAGTGCTCCGCGGGGGAGCGGCACCCAAGAGACCCAGTACTTC. Protein product: CSAPRGSGTQETQYF.

This clonotype has a handful of counts. CDR3 region: CASSRLAGVNIQYF. The CDR3 coding sequence is TGTGCCAGCAGCCGACTAGCGGGGGTTAACATTCAGTACTTC. The chain couples TRBV6-1 to TRBJ2-4; 12 bases align to TRBD2. CDR3 length equals 14 residues. V was pared by 6 bases and J by 7 bases, with 4 bases of the junction left unmatched. Germline CDR1 and CDR2: MNHNS and SASEGT.

This rearrangement joins TRBV20-1 to TRBJ1-5; D not certain. Per germline, CDR1 DFQATT and CDR2 SNEGSKA (reference sequence). The CDR3 has 14 amino acids. Trimming removed 6 bases from V and 4 bases from J, with 16 bases in between. The CDR3 loop reads CSARRESGNQPQHF. The CDR3 coding sequence is TGCAGTGCCCGCCGGGAATCTGGAAATCAGCCCCAGCATTTT.

This clonotype was detected only a few times. The rearrangement uses TRBV6-2 or TRBV6-3 and TRBJ2-1, with 10 bases that match TRBD2. There are 17 residues in the CDR3. Germline loops: CDR1 MNHEY, CDR2 SVGEGT. J was trimmed by 8 bases and V by 0 bases; bases with no gene match: 10. In DNA, the CDR3 is TGTGCCAGCAGTTACTCGAGGAAAGCGGGAGGGAGGGATGAGCAGTTCTTC. Encoded protein: CASSYSRKAGGRDEQFF.

This rearrangement joins TRBV29-1 to TRBJ2-5; 9 bases are a match to TRBD2. Trimming cost V 3 bases and J 1 base; bases outside gene matches: 3. Germline V CDR1 and CDR2: SQVTM, ANQGSEA. This CDR3 has 14 residues. CDR3 sequence reads: CSVDSGGSQETQYF. CDR3 nucleotide sequence: TGCAGCGTTGACAGCGGGGGGTCCCAAGAGACCCAGTACTTC.

This clonotype was counted between two and nine times. The rearrangement uses TRBV10-3 and TRBJ2-2; D is perhaps TRBD2 (6 bases). Trimming left V 7 bases short and J 4 bases short, with 16 bases between. The CDR3 is 15 amino acids. CDR1 ENHRY and CDR2 SYGVKD come from the germline V gene. The chain's CDR3 is CAIMERAGSTGELFF. As DNA, the CDR3 is TGTGCCATCATGGAGCGGGCCGGGTCCACCGGGGAGCTGTTTTTT.

This clonotype was observed at least ten times. V and J are TRBV20-1 and TRBJ2-2, with TRBD2 identical over 10 bases. With V trimmed by 3 bases and J by 6 bases, 13 bases remained unmatched. CDR3 size: 17 residues. Germline CDR1 is DFQATT and CDR2 is SNEGSKA (reference sequence). In DNA form, the CDR3 reads TGCAGTGCTAGTCCATTAGCGGGAGGCTATCGCGCCGGGGAGCTGTTTTTT. Its protein is CSASPLAGGYRAGELFF.

This clonotype was detected only a few times. The chain carries TRBV15 and TRBJ2-7; D uncertain. The CDR3 runs to 12 residues. Germline CDR1 LNHNV, CDR2 YYDKDF (reference sequence). V was clipped by 4 bases and J by 7 bases, with 11 bases between them. CDR3 nucleotide sequence: TGTGCCACCAGCACCAGATACGCAGAGCAGTACTTC. The encoded protein is CATSTRYAEQYF.

This clonotype was detected ten times or more. The V gene is TRBV20-1, the J gene TRBJ2-7; the D gene is possibly TRBD1 (6 bases). V dropped 6 bases and J dropped 3 bases, with 9 bases sitting between them. There are 11 residues in the CDR3. Germline values: CDR1 DFQATT, CDR2 SNEGSKA (reference sequence). The CDR3 region is CSARDNYEQYF. As DNA, the CDR3 is TGCAGTGCCCGGGACAACTACGAGCAGTACTTC.

This clonotype turned up a few times. The rearrangement joins TRBV18 to TRBJ2-3; 10 nucleotides match TRBD1. Trimming at V came to 3 bases and at J to 4 bases, leaving 10 bases not matched to a gene. In germline, CDR1 is KGHSH, CDR2 LQKENI. This CDR3 comprises 17 residues. For the CDR3, the DNA is TGTGCCAGCTCACCGCGGTTCGGACAGGGGGGCCCAGATACGCAGTATTTT. This gives the protein CASSPRFGQGGPDTQYF.

This clonotype has just a few counts. The chain links TRBV10-3 to TRBJ2-3; D remains ambiguous. V was pared by 2 bases and J by 3 bases, with 9 bases between. The CDR3 is 14 amino acids. The germline gives CDR1 ENHRY, CDR2 SYGVKD. The CDR3 here is CAISETRRTDTQYF. CDR3 DNA: TGTGCCATCAGTGAGACCCGTCGAACAGATACGCAGTATTTT.

The chain carries TRBV4-2 and TRBJ2-7; TRBD2 is a possible D gene (6 bases). Trimming shortened V by 0 bases and J by 6 bases, and 18 bases separated the two germline ends. The CDR3 is made up of 16 amino acids. Germline V gene sequence: CDR1 LGHNA, CDR2 YNFKEQ. CDR3 in DNA: TGTGCCAGCAGCCAAGAACTCTCGGGACTTCGGACCGAGCAGTACTTC. Encoded protein: CASSQELSGLRTEQYF.